This TCR beta chain is from a study of identical twins. General study points: The more abundant beta clonotypes in cord blood had fewer insertions, and memory repertoires did not show this.

The CDR3 length is 12 residues. Germline V lookup: CDR1 SQVTM, CDR2 ANQGSEA. TCRdb recomputed calls from the 5' RACE reads with MiXCR, one row per CDR3 protein. This sample has about 200,000 distinct CDR3 sequences, with roughly 15% found just once. This clonotype has only a few counts. The antigen is unknown. One end of the junction is discordant with germline, which a read error may explain. The same data also went into a second study, on T cells expressing NK-cell markers. According to that study: A few donors' CD3+CD56-NKG2C+ cells were dominated by the same clonotypes.

The TCR sequence derives from a woman aged 18-30 years in good health. Sequenced: CD8+ T cells sorted from blood. The rearrangement links TRBV29-1 to TRBJ2-1; D is unresolved. The CDR3: CSVEGGRPEQFF. Written as DNA, the CDR3 is TGCAGCGTTGAAGGTGGACGGCCGGAGCAATTCTTC.